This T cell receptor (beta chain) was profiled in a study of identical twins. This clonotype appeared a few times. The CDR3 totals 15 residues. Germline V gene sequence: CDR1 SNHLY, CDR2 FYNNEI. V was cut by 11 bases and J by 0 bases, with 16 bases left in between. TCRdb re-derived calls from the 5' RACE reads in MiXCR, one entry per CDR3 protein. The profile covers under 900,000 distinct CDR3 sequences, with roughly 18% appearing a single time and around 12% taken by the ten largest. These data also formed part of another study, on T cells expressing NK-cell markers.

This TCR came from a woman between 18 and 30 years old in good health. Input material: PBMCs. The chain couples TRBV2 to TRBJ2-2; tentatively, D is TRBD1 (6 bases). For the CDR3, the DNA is TGTGCCGGACAGCAGACAGTTCCGAACACCGGGGAGCTGTTTTTT. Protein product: CAGQQTVPNTGELFF. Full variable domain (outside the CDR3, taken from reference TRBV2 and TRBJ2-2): EPEVTQTPSHQVTQMGQEVILRCVPISNHLYFYWYRQILGQKVEFLVSFYNNEISEKSEIFDDQFSVERPDGSNFTLKIRSTKLEDSAMYFCAGQQTVPNTGELFFGEGSRLTVL.